The 17 T cell receptor beta chains below come from one sample, sequenced in a study of shared clonotypes between healthy human individuals. Naive-designated CD8 cells lacked CD45RO, were positively enriched for CCR7, and omitted terminally differentiated effector memory CD45RA+ cells. Sequenced by immunoSEQ multiplex PCR; TCRdb stores in-frame clones only, minus some. The data hold around 2.1 million clones, with 90% to 95% observed a single time. The sequenced material came from naive CD8+ T cells from PBMCs. The receptors stem from a man aged 18-30 years in good health. Some clones in this sample may be carry-over from other donors' samples.

The CDR3 region has the DNA TGCAGCGTTGCTGGACTAGCGGGAGGGCCCTCGGGGACAGATACGCAGTATTTT. The encoded protein is CSVAGLAGGPSGTDTQYF. J is TRBJ2-3 and V is TRBV29-1; 15 bases fit TRBD2. After removal of 4 bases from V and 3 bases from J, the junction contained 11 bases not matched to a gene. CDR1 is SQVTM and CDR2 is ANQGSEA in the germline V gene. The CDR3 covers 18 residues.

The gene calls are TRBV5-1 and TRBJ2-1, with TRBD1 matching 10 bases. Germline assignment: CDR1 SGHRS and CDR2 YFSETQ. The CDR3 is 16 amino acids. V shed 4 bases, J shed 3 bases, and the junction held 7 bases outside the gene matches. This CDR3 is CASSVAGTGVYNEQFF. The CDR3 DNA sequence: TGCGCCAGCAGCGTTGCCGGGACAGGGGTCTACAATGAGCAGTTCTTC.

The CDR3 sequence is CASSGGTLTEAFF. In DNA, the CDR3 is TGTGCCAGCAGTGGGGGCACTCTCACTGAAGCTTTCTTT. The chain carries TRBV2 and TRBJ1-1, with D possibly TRBD1 on 5 matching bases. The CDR3 runs 13 residues. Germline V lookup: CDR1 SNHLY, CDR2 FYNNEI. The V end was cut by 4 bases, the J end by 4 bases, with 10 bases between.

The V gene is TRBV30, the J gene TRBJ2-1; the D is unclear. The V end was cut by 1 base, the J end by 8 bases, with 9 bases between. Germline values: CDR1 GTSNPN, CDR2 SVGIG (reference sequence). The length of the CDR3 is 12 residues. CDR3 sequence reads: CAWSGDTDEQFF. CDR3 coding DNA: TGTGCCTGGAGTGGCGACACCGATGAGCAGTTCTTC. Combining the CDR3 with reference TRBV30 and TRBJ2-1 gives the whole variable domain SQTIHQWPATLVQPVGSPLSLECTVEGTSNPNLYWYRQAAGRGLQLLFYSVGIGQISSEVPQNLSASRPQDRQFILSSKKLLLSDSGFYLCAWSGDTDEQFFGPGTRLTVL.

The chain links TRBV10-1 to TRBJ1-1, with 8 bases matching TRBD1. V trimming: 0 bases; J trimming: 0 bases; junction bases outside the gene matches: 3. CDR3 length: 16 amino acids. CDR1 is WNHNN and CDR2 is SYGVQD in the germline V gene (reference sequence). The CDR3 nucleotides read TGCGCCAGCAGTGAGTCCCGACAGGGGATGAACACTGAAGCTTTCTTT. It specifies CASSESRQGMNTEAFF.

V and J are TRBV15 and TRBJ1-5, with a weak D call TRBD1 (6 bases). The CDR3 has 16 residues. Trimming took 1 base from V and 2 from J, leaving 12 bases between them. Germline CDR1 LNHNV, CDR2 YYDKDF (reference sequence). The CDR3 nucleotides are TGTGCCACCAGCAGAGGCAGGGGAGGGGGCAATCAGCCCCAGCATTTT. Protein product: CATSRGRGGGNQPQHF.

The rearrangement joins TRBV27 to TRBJ2-4, with a tentative D call TRBD1 (6 bases). The ends were cut back, 1 base at V and 7 bases at J, with 14 bases in the middle. The CDR3 covers 15 residues. Germline V CDR1 and CDR2: MNHEY, SMNVEV (reference sequence). The DNA of the CDR3 is TGTGCCAGCAGTTTATACTACAGGGAAAGGAACATTCAGTACTTC. Protein: CASSLYYRERNIQYF.

This chain uses TRBV29-1 with TRBJ2-7, with 7 nucleotides matching TRBD1. Losses at the gene ends were 7 bases for V and 6 bases for J; bases not matched to a gene: 6. The CDR3 loop spans 11 amino acids. Germline V lookup: CDR1 SQVTM, CDR2 ANQGSEA. CDR3 residues: CSARQGGEQYF. The CDR3 nucleotides read TGCAGCGCGAGACAGGGCGGCGAGCAGTACTTC.

The rearrangement links TRBV10-3 to TRBJ1-5; D remains ambiguous. This CDR3 is 13 amino acids long. Per the germline V gene, CDR1 is ENHRY and CDR2 is SYGVKD. Trimming pared 1 base from V and 7 bases from J, leaving 8 bases between. The CDR3 DNA follows: TGTGCCATCAGTGAGTTGGTAGGGCAGCCCCAGCATTTT. Translated: CAISELVGQPQHF.

The V gene is TRBV29-1, the J gene TRBJ2-1; 8 bases line up with TRBD2. This CDR3 contains 14 residues. Germline-derived CDR1 and CDR2 are SQVTM and ANQGSEA. Unmatched junction bases numbered 8, after V lost 6 bases and J lost 4 bases. DNA for the CDR3: TGCAGCGTGCGGGAGGCCTTCTTTTACAATGAGCAGTTCTTC. Translation gives CSVREAFFYNEQFF.

The chain couples TRBV19 to TRBJ1-5, with TRBD1 as a possible D gene (5 bases). V was shortened by 3 bases and J by 12 bases, with 15 bases between the two germline ends. Germline values: CDR1 LNHDA, CDR2 SQIVND (reference sequence). This CDR3 region has 13 residues. The CDR3 DNA follows: TGTGCCAGTAGTATCACAGGAGATGTGGACCAGCATTTT. As protein: CASSITGDVDQHF.

This chain connects TRBV4-2 to TRBJ2-1; 9 bases map to TRBD2. V was clipped by 2 bases and J by 10 bases; unmatched bases: 12. Germline CDR1 reads LGHNA; CDR2 reads YNFKEQ. This CDR3 is 16 amino acids long. Here the CDR3 reads CASSQHRGLAYNEQFF. The DNA of the CDR3 is TGTGCCAGCAGCCAACATCGCGGACTAGCGTATAACGAGCAGTTCTTC.

The gene calls are TRBV10-2 and TRBJ2-7; TRBD2 is a possible D gene (5 bases). This CDR3 is built from 15 residues. Germline V gives CDR1 WSHSY, CDR2 SAAADI. The V and J ends lost 1 base and 1 base respectively, with 11 bases between them. The CDR3 loop is CASSELISGSYEQYF. The CDR3, as DNA: TGCGCCAGCAGTGAGTTGATAAGCGGTTCCTACGAGCAGTACTTC.

The chain is built from TRBV7-9 and TRBJ2-7, with D uncertain. This CDR3 is built from 14 residues. Germline V CDR1 and CDR2: SEHNR, FQNEAQ (reference sequence). V lost 7 bases and J 3 bases, leaving 16 bases between the germline ends. The CDR3 protein is CASTFYKIHYEQYF. The CDR3 DNA sequence: TGTGCCAGCACCTTTTACAAAATACACTACGAGCAGTACTTC. Full variable domain (missing parts from reference TRBV7-9 and TRBJ2-7): DTGVSQNPRHKITKRGQNVTFRCDPISEHNRLYWYRQTLGQGPEFLTYFQNEAQLEKSRLLSDRFSAERPKGSFSTLEIQRTEQGDSAMYLCASTFYKIHYEQYFGPGTRLTVT.

The sample holds a few counts of this clone. V gene TRBV5-5 combines with J gene TRBJ1-1; D is perhaps TRBD1 (5 bases). V lost 1 base, J lost 1 base, and 8 bases lay in between. This CDR3 contains 14 residues. CDR1 SGHKS and CDR2 YYEKEE come from the germline V gene (reference sequence). CDR3 DNA sequence: TGTGCCAGCAGCTTGACAGGACGGAACACTGAAGCTTTCTTT. Amino acids: CASSLTGRNTEAFF.

The V gene is TRBV5-1, the J gene TRBJ1-1, with TRBD1 as a possible D gene (6 bases). In germline, CDR1 is SGHRS, CDR2 YFSETQ. V dropped 0 bases and J dropped 6 bases, with 15 bases sitting between them. The length of the CDR3 is 15 residues. The CDR3 region is CASSLAGGGRAEAFF. The CDR3 DNA sequence: TGCGCCAGCAGCTTGGCGGGGGGCGGGCGCGCTGAAGCTTTCTTT.

The genes are TRBV7-2 and TRBJ2-7; the D is unclear. V lost 2 bases, J lost 3 bases, and 17 bases lay in between. Germline CDR1 SGHTA, CDR2 FQGNSA. The CDR3 covers 16 residues. Here the CDR3 reads CASSLSPRALSYEQYF. The CDR3 DNA sequence: TGTGCCAGCAGCTTATCCCCGCGCGCCTTGAGCTACGAGCAGTACTTC.